This T cell receptor beta chain was profiled in a study of OX40 agonist ivuxolimab in advanced cancers. The overall study: Three patients responded partially, comprising one with hepatocellular carcinoma and two with cutaneous melanoma.

This CDR3 region has 15 residues. The V gene end was trimmed by 3 bases and the J gene end by 3 bases; junction bases not matched to a gene: 3. Germline CDR1 is MNHNS and CDR2 is SASEGT. Using immunoSEQ multiplex PCR, the repertoire was profiled, and TCRdb retains in-frame clones only, with some absent. This sample has nearly 45,000 clones, with around 90% found just once. This clonotype originated in an adult with an advanced solid tumor such as melanoma, head and neck, liver or kidney cancer. The rearrangement joins TRBV6-1 to TRBJ2-3, with 10 bases that match TRBD2. Sequenced here: CD4+ or CD8+ T cells sorted from blood, sampled in a trial of the OX40 agonist ivuxolimab. The CDR3 nucleotides read TGTGCCAGCAGTGACGGGACTAGCGAAACAGATACGCAGTATTTT. It is translated as CASSDGTSETDTQYF.